The 2 T cell receptor beta chains below were found in one sample sequenced in a study of cytotoxic CD8 clonotypes in ibrutinib-treated CLL. TCRdb's table, derived via immunoSEQ multiplex PCR, lists solely in-frame clones and lacks some. The sample has 250,000 to 350,000 clones; 65% to 85% are singletons. Specimen: PBMCs, collected at disease progression, from a patient treated with ibrutinib. The receptors here all came from a human donor with chronic lymphocytic leukemia.

V gene TRBV5-4 combines with J gene TRBJ2-5, with TRBD1 matching 8 bases. The ends lost 5 bases at V and 2 bases at J; junction bases unmatched: 11. Germline values: CDR1 SGHNT, CDR2 YYREEE (reference sequence). This CDR3 spans 16 amino acids. CDR3: CASSYPPGQGQETQYF. The CDR3 nucleotides read TGTGCCAGCAGTTACCCCCCAGGACAGGGACAAGAGACCCAGTACTTC.

The J gene is TRBJ2-5, the V gene TRBV11-2; D gene unclear. The CDR3 contains 13 residues. Trimming removed 2 bases at V and 10 bases at J, with 14 bases between. CDR1 is SGHAT, CDR2 FQNNGV, per germline. This CDR3 is CASSLPYREDQYF. The CDR3 DNA follows: TGTGCCAGCAGCTTACCGTACAGAGAGGACCAGTACTTC.